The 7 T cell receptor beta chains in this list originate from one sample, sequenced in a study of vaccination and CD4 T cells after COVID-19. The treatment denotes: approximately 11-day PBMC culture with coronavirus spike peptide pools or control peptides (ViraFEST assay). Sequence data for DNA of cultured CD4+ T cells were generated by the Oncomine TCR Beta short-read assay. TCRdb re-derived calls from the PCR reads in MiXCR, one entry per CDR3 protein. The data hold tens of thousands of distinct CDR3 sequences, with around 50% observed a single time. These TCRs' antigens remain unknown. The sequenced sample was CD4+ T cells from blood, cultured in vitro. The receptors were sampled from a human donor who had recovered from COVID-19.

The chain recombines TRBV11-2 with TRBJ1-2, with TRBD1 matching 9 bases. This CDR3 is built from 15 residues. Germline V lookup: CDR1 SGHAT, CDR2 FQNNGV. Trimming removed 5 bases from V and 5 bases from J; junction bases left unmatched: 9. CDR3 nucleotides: TGTGCCAGCAGCACGGGGGACAGGGTATTGTATGGCTACACCTTC. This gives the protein CASSTGDRVLYGYTF.

The CDR3 sequence: CAISRQGSSTDTQYF. The CDR3 DNA follows: TGTGCCATCAGTCGACAGGGATCTAGCACAGATACGCAGTATTTT. This chain uses TRBV10-3 with TRBJ2-3; 7 bases are a match to TRBD1. Per germline, CDR1 ENHRY and CDR2 SYGVKD. The length of the CDR3 is 15 residues. V shed 5 bases and J 0 bases; nucleotides not matched to a gene: 5.

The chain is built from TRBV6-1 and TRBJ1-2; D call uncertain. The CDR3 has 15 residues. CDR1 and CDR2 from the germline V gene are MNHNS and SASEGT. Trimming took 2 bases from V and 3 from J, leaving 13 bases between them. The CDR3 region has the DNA TGTGCCAGCAGTGAACAGGTTAACAGCCACTATGGCTACACCTTC. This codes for CASSEQVNSHYGYTF.

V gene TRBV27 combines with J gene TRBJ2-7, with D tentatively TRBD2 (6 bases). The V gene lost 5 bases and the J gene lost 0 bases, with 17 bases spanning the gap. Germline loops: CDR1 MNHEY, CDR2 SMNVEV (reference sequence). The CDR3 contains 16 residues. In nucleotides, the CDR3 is TGTGCCAGCAGTCCCCATGGCGGGGTCAGCTCCTACGAGCAGTACTTC. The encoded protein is CASSPHGGVSSYEQYF.

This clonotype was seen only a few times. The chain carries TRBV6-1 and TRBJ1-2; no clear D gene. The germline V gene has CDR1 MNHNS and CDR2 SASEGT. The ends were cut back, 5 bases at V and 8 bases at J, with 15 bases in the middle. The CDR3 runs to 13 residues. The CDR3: CASSKTGPYGYTF. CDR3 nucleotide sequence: TGTGCCAGCAGTAAAACCGGACCGTACGGCTACACCTTC.

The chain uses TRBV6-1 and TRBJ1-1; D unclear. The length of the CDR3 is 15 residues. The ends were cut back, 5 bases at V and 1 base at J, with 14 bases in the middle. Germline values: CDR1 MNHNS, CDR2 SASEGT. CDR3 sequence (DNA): TGTGCCAGCAGTCCACAAAGGACCTCGAACACTGAAGCTTTCTTT. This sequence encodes CASSPQRTSNTEAFF.

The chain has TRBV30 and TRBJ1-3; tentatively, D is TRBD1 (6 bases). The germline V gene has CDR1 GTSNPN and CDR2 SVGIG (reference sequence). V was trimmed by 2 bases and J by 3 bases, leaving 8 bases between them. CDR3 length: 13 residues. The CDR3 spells CAWSLDSGNTIYF. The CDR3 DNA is TGTGCCTGGAGTTTGGACAGTGGAAACACCATATATTTT.